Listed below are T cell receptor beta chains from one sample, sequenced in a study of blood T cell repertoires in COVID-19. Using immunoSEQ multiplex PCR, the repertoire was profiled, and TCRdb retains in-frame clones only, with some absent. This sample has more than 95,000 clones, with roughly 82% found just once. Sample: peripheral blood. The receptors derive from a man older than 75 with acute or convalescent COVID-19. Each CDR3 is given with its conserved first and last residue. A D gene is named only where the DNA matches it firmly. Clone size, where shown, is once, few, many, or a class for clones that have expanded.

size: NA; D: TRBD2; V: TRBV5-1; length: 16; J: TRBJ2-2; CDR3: CASSLVGLSGAGELFF; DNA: TGCGCCAGCAGCTTGGTAGGGCTTAGCGGGGCCGGGGAGCTGTTTTTT
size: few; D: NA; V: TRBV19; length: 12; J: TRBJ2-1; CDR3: CASSAELNEQFF; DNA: TGTGCCAGTAGTGCCGAGCTAAATGAGCAGTTCTTC
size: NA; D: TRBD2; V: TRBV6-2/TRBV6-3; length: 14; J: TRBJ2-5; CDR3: CASSSGRGAETQYF; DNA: TGTGCCAGCAGTAGCGGGAGGGGAGCGGAGACCCAGTACTTC
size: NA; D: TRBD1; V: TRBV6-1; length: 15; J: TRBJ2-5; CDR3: CASSDTTGIQETQYF; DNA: TGTGCCAGCAGTGACACGACAGGGATACAAGAGACCCAGTACTTC
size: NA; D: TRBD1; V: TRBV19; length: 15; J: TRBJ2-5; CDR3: CASRTGGLPQETQYF; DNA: TGTGCCAGTAGGACAGGGGGACTCCCCCAAGAGACCCAGTACTTC
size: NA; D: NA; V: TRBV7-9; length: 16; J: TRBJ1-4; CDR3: CASSQRTPRAWEKLFF; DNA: TGTGCCAGCAGCCAACGGACTCCTCGGGCCTGGGAAAAACTGTTTTTT
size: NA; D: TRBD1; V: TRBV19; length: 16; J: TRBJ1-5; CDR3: CASSPQHRGSNQPQHF; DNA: TGTGCCAGTAGTCCTCAGCACAGGGGTAGCAATCAGCCCCAGCATTTT
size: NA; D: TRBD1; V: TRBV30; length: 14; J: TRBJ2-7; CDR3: CAWTYRDRGHEQYF; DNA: TGTGCCTGGACTTATAGGGACAGGGGGCACGAGCAGTACTTC
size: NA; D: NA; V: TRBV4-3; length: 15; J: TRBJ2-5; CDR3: CASSPRQDRRETQYF; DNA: TGCGCCAGCAGCCCCCGACAGGATCGAAGGGAGACCCAGTACTTC
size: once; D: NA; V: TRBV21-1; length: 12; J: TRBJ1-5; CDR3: CASSSRYQPQHF; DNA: TGTGCCAGCAGCAGCAGGTATCAGCCCCAGCATTTT
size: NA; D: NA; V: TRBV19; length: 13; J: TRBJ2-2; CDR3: CASLVGYTGELFF; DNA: TGTGCCAGTCTAGTTGGGTACACCGGGGAGCTGTTTTTT